Listed below are T cell receptor beta chains from one sample, sequenced in a study of T cell changes during pregnancy in multiple sclerosis. Assay: immunoSEQ multiplex PCR; the TCRdb copy retains only in-frame clones and omits some. The table has about 38,000 clones, 70% to 90% seen once. Source: CD8+ T cells from peripheral blood mononuclear cells, taken in the third trimester of pregnancy. These receptors came from a female donor with multiple sclerosis, enrolled in a pregnancy study. The CDR3 runs from the conserved cysteine through the conserved F or W. The order of the fields is D gene, J gene, V gene, clone size, CDR3 protein, CDR3 DNA. The D gene is left open where the match is weak. The size entry is marked missing in some rows and otherwise reads once, few, many or a size class.

d_gene: .; j_gene: TRBJ1-4; v_gene: TRBV4-3; abundance: .; CDR3aa: CASSQDLESKLFF; CDR3nt: TGCGCCAGCAGCCAAGATCTGGAGTCAAAACTGTTTTTT
d_gene: TRBD1; j_gene: TRBJ1-2; v_gene: TRBV9; abundance: .; CDR3aa: CASSAQQGAIGYTF; CDR3nt: TGTGCCAGCAGCGCCCAACAGGGGGCCATTGGCTACACCTTC
d_gene: .; j_gene: TRBJ2-7; v_gene: TRBV21-1; abundance: .; CDR3aa: CASSKGWVGGGYEQYF; CDR3nt: TGTGCCAGCAGCAAAGGGTGGGTAGGGGGAGGGTACGAGCAGTACTTC
d_gene: TRBD1; j_gene: TRBJ1-6; v_gene: TRBV14; abundance: once; CDR3aa: CASSRGQSINSPLHF; CDR3nt: TGTGCCAGCAGCCGGGGACAGTCGATAAATTCACCCCTCCACTTT
d_gene: TRBD2; j_gene: TRBJ2-2; v_gene: TRBV6-4; abundance: .; CDR3aa: CASSAGGGTGELFF; CDR3nt: TGTGCCAGCAGTGCGGGGGGTGGCACCGGGGAGCTGTTTTTT
d_gene: TRBD2; j_gene: TRBJ2-3; v_gene: TRBV7-8; abundance: .; CDR3aa: CASRATSGEADTQYF; CDR3nt: TGTGCCAGCAGGGCTACTAGCGGGGAGGCAGATACGCAGTATTTT
d_gene: TRBD1; j_gene: TRBJ2-6; v_gene: TRBV7-6; abundance: .; CDR3aa: CASSLVTGQGRSGANVLTF; CDR3nt: TGTGCCAGCAGCTTAGTTACGGGACAGGGCCGCTCTGGGGCCAACGTCCTGACTTTC
d_gene: TRBD1; j_gene: TRBJ1-2; v_gene: TRBV4-3; abundance: .; CDR3aa: CASSPGQGSYYGYTF; CDR3nt: TGCGCCAGCAGCCCTGGACAGGGGTCGTATTATGGCTACACCTTC
d_gene: .; j_gene: TRBJ2-1; v_gene: TRBV14; abundance: .; CDR3aa: CASSQGPGGGSDNEQFF; CDR3nt: TGTGCCAGCAGCCAAGGGCCTGGAGGTGGCTCTGACAATGAGCAGTTCTTC
d_gene: TRBD1; j_gene: TRBJ2-5; v_gene: TRBV19; abundance: .; CDR3aa: CASSIWDSQETQYF; CDR3nt: TGTGCCAGTAGTATATGGGACAGCCAAGAGACCCAGTACTTC
d_gene: TRBD2; j_gene: TRBJ2-3; v_gene: TRBV6-4; abundance: .; CDR3aa: CASSDSGGASDTQYF; CDR3nt: TGTGCCAGCAGTGACTCCGGGGGGGCATCAGATACGCAGTATTTT
d_gene: TRBD1; j_gene: TRBJ1-2; v_gene: TRBV2; abundance: .; CDR3aa: CASWGGTPGQGSEKAGTNYGYTF; CDR3nt: TGTGCCAGCTGGGGGGGGACCCCGGGACAGGGAAGTGAAAAGGCTGGGACGAACTATGGCTACACCTTC
d_gene: .; j_gene: TRBJ2-7; v_gene: TRBV6-1; abundance: .; CDR3aa: CASRTLEQYF; CDR3nt: TGTGCCAGCAGGACTCTAGAGCAGTACTTC
d_gene: .; j_gene: TRBJ2-7; v_gene: TRBV11-1; abundance: .; CDR3aa: CASSLYRTPSFNDEQYF; CDR3nt: TGTGCCAGCAGCTTGTATAGGACACCATCATTCAATGACGAGCAGTACTTC
d_gene: .; j_gene: TRBJ2-5; v_gene: TRBV10-2; abundance: .; CDR3aa: CASSEVGQAQETQYF; CDR3nt: TGCGCCAGCAGTGAGGTCGGACAAGCCCAAGAGACCCAGTACTTC
d_gene: TRBD2; j_gene: TRBJ2-3; v_gene: TRBV7-6; abundance: once; CDR3aa: CASSLEPGNTRGDFPTDTQYF; CDR3nt: TGTGCCAGCAGCTTAGAGCCCGGGAACACCCGGGGGGACTTTCCCACAGATACGCAGTATTTT
d_gene: TRBD1; j_gene: TRBJ2-5; v_gene: TRBV4-1; abundance: .; CDR3aa: CASSPHGTEQETQYF; CDR3nt: TGCGCCAGCAGCCCGCACGGGACAGAACAAGAGACCCAGTACTTC
d_gene: .; j_gene: TRBJ2-3; v_gene: TRBV7-9; abundance: .; CDR3aa: CASNWGTREGTDTQYF; CDR3nt: TGTGCCAGCAACTGGGGGACGCGGGAAGGCACAGATACGCAGTATTTT
d_gene: .; j_gene: TRBJ1-3; v_gene: TRBV15; abundance: .; CDR3aa: CATSKGEFGNTIYF; CDR3nt: TGTGCCACCAGCAAAGGGGAATTTGGAAACACCATATATTTT
d_gene: TRBD1; j_gene: TRBJ1-1; v_gene: TRBV9; abundance: .; CDR3aa: CASSVGDSLNTEAFF; CDR3nt: TGTGCCAGCAGCGTAGGGGACAGTTTGAACACTGAAGCTTTCTTT
d_gene: .; j_gene: TRBJ2-6; v_gene: TRBV27; abundance: .; CDR3aa: CASSSIDSNSGANVLTF; CDR3nt: TGTGCCAGCAGCTCAATCGACAGCAACTCTGGGGCCAACGTCCTGACTTTC
d_gene: .; j_gene: TRBJ2-5; v_gene: TRBV4-3; abundance: .; CDR3aa: CASSQGGGETQYF; CDR3nt: TGCGCCAGCAGCCAAGGAGGAGGGGAGACCCAGTACTTC
d_gene: TRBD1; j_gene: TRBJ1-4; v_gene: TRBV19; abundance: .; CDR3aa: CASSPNRGPDEKLFF; CDR3nt: TGTGCCAGTAGTCCTAACAGGGGGCCGGATGAAAAACTGTTTTTT
d_gene: .; j_gene: TRBJ2-2; v_gene: TRBV7-9; abundance: .; CDR3aa: CASSPQRLANTGELFF; CDR3nt: TGTGCCAGCAGCCCGCAGCGCCTCGCGAACACCGGGGAGCTGTTTTTT
d_gene: .; j_gene: TRBJ2-7; v_gene: TRBV28; abundance: .; CDR3aa: CASSLTRLARGYEQYF; CDR3nt: TGTGCCAGCAGTCTGACCCGGCTAGCGAGGGGATACGAGCAGTACTTC
d_gene: .; j_gene: TRBJ2-2; v_gene: TRBV5-5; abundance: .; CDR3aa: CASSLGGRVQYTGELFF; CDR3nt: TGTGCCAGCAGCTTGGGTGGGCGGGTCCAATACACCGGGGAGCTGTTTTTT
d_gene: .; j_gene: TRBJ2-7; v_gene: TRBV28; abundance: .; CDR3aa: CASSPYGQLTYEQYF; CDR3nt: TGTGCCAGCAGTCCTTATGGACAGCTCACCTACGAGCAGTACTTC
d_gene: .; j_gene: TRBJ2-7; v_gene: TRBV27; abundance: .; CDR3aa: CASSFQGPFYEQYF; CDR3nt: TGTGCCAGCAGTTTTCAGGGCCCCTTCTACGAGCAGTACTTC
d_gene: .; j_gene: TRBJ1-2; v_gene: TRBV2; abundance: once; CDR3aa: CASSDEARGIYGYTF; CDR3nt: TGTGCCAGCAGTGATGAGGCCAGGGGAATCTATGGCTACACCTTC
d_gene: .; j_gene: TRBJ2-1; v_gene: TRBV27; abundance: .; CDR3aa: CASRTGPNEQFF; CDR3nt: TGTGCCAGCAGGACAGGACCCAATGAGCAATTCTTC
d_gene: .; j_gene: TRBJ2-1; v_gene: TRBV6-4; abundance: .; CDR3aa: CASSDIGGYEQFF; CDR3nt: TGTGCCAGCAGTGACATTGGCGGTTATGAGCAGTTCTTC